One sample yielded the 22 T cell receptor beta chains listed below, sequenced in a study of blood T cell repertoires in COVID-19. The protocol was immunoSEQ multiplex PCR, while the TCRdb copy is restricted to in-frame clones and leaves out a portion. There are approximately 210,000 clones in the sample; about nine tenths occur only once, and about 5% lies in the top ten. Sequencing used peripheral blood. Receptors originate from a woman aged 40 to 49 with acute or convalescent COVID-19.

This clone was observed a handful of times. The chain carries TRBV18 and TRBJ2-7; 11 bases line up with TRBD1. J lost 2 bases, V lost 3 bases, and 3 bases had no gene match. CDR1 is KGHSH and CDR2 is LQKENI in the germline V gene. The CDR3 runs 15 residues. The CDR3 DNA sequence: TGTGCCAGCTCACCTGGGACAGGGGGGACCTACGAGCAGTACGTC. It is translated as CASSPGTGGTYEQYV.

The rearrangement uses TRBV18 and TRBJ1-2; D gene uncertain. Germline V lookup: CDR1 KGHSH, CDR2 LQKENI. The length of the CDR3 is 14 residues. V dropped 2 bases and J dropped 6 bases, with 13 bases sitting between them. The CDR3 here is CASSPSAGNDGYTF. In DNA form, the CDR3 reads TGTGCCAGCTCACCAAGTGCGGGGAACGATGGCTACACCTTC.

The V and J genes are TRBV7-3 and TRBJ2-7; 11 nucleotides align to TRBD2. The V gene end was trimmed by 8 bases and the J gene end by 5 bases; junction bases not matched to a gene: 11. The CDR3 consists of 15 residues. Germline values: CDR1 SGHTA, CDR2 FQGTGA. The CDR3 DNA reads TGTGCCAGCGCCTTAGCGGGGGGGCATGAACACGAGCAGTACGTC. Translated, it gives CASALAGGHEHEQYV.

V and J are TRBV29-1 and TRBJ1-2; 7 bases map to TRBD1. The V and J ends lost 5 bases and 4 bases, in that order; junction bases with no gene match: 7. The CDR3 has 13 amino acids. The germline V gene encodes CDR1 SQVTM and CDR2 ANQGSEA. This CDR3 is CSVLPRDSYGYTF. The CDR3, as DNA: TGCAGCGTTCTACCACGGGACAGCTATGGCTACACCTTC.

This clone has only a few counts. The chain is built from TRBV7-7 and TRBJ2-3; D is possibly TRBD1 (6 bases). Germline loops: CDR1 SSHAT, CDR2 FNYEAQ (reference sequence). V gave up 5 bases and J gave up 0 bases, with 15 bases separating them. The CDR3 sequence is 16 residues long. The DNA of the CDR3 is TGTGCCAGCAGCGCTGGACGGACAGTCAGCACAGATACGCAGTATTTT. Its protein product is CASSAGRTVSTDTQYF. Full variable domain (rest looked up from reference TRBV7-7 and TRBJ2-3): GAGVSQSPRYKVTKRGQDVTLRCDPISSHATLYWYQQALGQGPEFLTYFNYEAQPDKSGLPSDRFSAERPEGSISTLTIQRTEQRDSAMYRCASSAGRTVSTDTQYFGPGTRLTVL.

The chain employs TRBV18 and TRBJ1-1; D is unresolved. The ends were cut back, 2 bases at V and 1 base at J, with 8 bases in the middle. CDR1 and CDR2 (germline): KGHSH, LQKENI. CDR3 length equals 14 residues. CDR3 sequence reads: CASSPDDTNTEAFF. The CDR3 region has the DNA TGTGCCAGCTCACCAGACGACACGAACACTGAAGCTTTCTTT.

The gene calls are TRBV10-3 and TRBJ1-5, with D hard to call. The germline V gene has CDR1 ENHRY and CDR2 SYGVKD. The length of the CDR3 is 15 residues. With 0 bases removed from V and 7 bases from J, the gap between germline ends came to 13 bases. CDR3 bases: TGTGCCATCAGTGAGTCGGGGAGGCCGGAGCAGCCCCAGCATTTT. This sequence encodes CAISESGRPEQPQHF.

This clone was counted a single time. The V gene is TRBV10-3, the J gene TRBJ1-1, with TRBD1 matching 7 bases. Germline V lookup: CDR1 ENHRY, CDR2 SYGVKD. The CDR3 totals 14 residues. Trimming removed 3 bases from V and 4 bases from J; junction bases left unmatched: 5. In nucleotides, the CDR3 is TGTGCCATCAGTGACGAGGGGGCGGTCACTGAAGCTTTCTTT. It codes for CAISDEGAVTEAFF.

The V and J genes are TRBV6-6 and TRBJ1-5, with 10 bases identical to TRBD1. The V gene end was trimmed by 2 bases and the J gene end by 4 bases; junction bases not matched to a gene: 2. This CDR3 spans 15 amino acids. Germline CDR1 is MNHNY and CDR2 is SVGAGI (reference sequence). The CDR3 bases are TGTGCCAGCAGTTACAGGGGACAGGGGAATCAGCCCCAGCATTTT. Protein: CASSYRGQGNQPQHF.

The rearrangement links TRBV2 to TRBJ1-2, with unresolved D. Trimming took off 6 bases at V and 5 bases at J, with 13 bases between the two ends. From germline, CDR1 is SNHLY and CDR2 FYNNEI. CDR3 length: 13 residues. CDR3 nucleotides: TGTGCCAGCAGGATTGACGTGCGGTATGGCTACACCTTC. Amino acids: CASRIDVRYGYTF.

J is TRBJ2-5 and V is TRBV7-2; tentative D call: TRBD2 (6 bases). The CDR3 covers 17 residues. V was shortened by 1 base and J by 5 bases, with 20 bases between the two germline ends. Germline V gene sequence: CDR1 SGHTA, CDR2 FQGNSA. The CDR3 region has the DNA TGTGCCAGCAGCTTAGTAGGACGCGGGGCCTTGACCGAGACCCAGTACTTC. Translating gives CASSLVGRGALTETQYF.

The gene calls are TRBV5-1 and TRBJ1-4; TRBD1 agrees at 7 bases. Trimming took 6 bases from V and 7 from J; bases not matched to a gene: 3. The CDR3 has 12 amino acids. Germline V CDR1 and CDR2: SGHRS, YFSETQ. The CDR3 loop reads CASKGAGEKLFF. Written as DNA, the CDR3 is TGCGCCAGCAAGGGGGCGGGTGAAAAACTGTTTTTT.

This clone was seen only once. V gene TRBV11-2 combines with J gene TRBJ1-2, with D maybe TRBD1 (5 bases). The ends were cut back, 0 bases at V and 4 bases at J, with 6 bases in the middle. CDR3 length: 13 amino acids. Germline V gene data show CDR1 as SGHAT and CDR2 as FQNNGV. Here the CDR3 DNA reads TGTGCCAGCAGCTTAGAAGGGGCCTATGGCTACACCTTC. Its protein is CASSLEGAYGYTF.

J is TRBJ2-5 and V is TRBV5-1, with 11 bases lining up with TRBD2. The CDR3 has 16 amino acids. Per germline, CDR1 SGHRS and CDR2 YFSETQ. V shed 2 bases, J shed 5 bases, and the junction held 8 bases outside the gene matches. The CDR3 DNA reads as TGCGCCAGCAGCTTCTTTAGCGGGGGGGCCGGGGAGACCCAGTACTTC. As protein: CASSFFSGGAGETQYF.

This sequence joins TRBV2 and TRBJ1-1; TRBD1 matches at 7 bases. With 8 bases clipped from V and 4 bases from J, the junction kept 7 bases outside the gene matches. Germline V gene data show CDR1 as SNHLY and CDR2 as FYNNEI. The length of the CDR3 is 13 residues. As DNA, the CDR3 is TGTGCCAGCGAGACAGGGTTTGGCACTGAAGCTTTCTTT. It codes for CASETGFGTEAFF. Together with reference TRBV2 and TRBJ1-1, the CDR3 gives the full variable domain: EPEVTQTPSHQVTQMGQEVILRCVPISNHLYFYWYRQILGQKVEFLVSFYNNEISEKSEIFDDQFSVERPDGSNFTLKIRSTKLEDSAMYFCASETGFGTEAFFGQGTRLTVV.

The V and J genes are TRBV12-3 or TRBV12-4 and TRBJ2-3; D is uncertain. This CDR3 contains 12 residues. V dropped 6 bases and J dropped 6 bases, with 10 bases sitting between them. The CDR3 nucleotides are TGTGCCAGCAGAGCCCCGGAGGATACGCAGTATTTT. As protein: CASRAPEDTQYF.

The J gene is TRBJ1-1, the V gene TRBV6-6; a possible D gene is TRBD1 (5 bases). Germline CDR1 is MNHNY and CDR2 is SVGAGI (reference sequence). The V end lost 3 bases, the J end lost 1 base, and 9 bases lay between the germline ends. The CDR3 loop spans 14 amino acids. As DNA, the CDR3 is TGTGCCAGCAGTTATGGGACTACGAACACTGAAGCTTTCTTT. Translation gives CASSYGTTNTEAFF.

CDR3 sequence reads: CASSLDAGGNTIYF. The CDR3 region has the DNA TGTGCCAGCAGCTTAGATGCTGGCGGAAACACCATATATTTT. The gene calls are TRBV7-2 and TRBJ1-3; the D is unclear. Trimming stripped 1 base from V and 4 bases from J, with 8 bases between. The germline gives CDR1 SGHTA, CDR2 FQGNSA. The CDR3 has 14 amino acids.

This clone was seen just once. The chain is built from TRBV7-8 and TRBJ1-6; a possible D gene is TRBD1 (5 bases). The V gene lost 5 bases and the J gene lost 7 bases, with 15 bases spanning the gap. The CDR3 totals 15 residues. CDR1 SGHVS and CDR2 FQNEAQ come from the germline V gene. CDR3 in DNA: TGTGCCAGCAGCCGAATAGACAAGGGGAATTCACCCCTCCACTTT. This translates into CASSRIDKGNSPLHF.

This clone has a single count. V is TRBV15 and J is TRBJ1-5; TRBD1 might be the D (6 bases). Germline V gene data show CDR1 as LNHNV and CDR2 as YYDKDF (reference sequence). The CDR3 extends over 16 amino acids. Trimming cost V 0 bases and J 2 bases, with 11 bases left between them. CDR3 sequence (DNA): TGTGCCACCAGCAGAGATGGGGCAGGGGGCAATCAGCCCCAGCATTTT. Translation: CATSRDGAGGNQPQHF.

CDR3 residues: CASSHIAGGDYNEQFF. Written as DNA, the CDR3 is TGCGCCAGCAGCCACATAGCGGGGGGGGACTACAATGAGCAGTTCTTC. The chain joins TRBV4-1 to TRBJ2-1, with 11 nucleotides matching TRBD2. Germline V gene data show CDR1 as MGHRA and CDR2 as YSYEKL. This CDR3 comprises 16 residues. V lost 3 bases and J lost 3; bases outside the gene matches: 4.

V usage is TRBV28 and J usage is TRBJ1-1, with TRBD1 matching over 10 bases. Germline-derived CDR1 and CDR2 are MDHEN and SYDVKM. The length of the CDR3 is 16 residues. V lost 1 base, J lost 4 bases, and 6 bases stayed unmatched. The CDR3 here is CASSLSRTGGVTEAFF. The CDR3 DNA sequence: TGTGCCAGCAGTTTATCGAGGACAGGGGGTGTCACTGAAGCTTTCTTT.